The 20 T cell receptor beta chains below all came from one sample that was sequenced in a study of T cell clones after liver transplantation. Assay used: immunoSEQ multiplex PCR; TCRdb lists only in-frame clones, some missing. The sample holds around 20,000 clones, approximately 88% seen once. This specimen was CD8+ T cells from blood, taken before liver transplant. These TCRs come from a human donor who received a liver transplant.

The chain uses TRBV4-3 and TRBJ2-1; D is possibly TRBD1 (6 bases). V was shortened by 5 bases and J by 2 bases, with 16 bases between the two germline ends. Per the germline V gene, CDR1 is LGHNA and CDR2 is YSLEER. CDR3 length equals 16 residues. Here the CDR3 DNA reads TGCGCCAGCAGCGGAGAGGGGACAACTCCCTACAATGAGCAGTTCTTC. Translating gives CASSGEGTTPYNEQFF.

The chain couples TRBV9 to TRBJ2-1, with TRBD2 identical over 10 bases. The CDR3 runs to 18 residues. V shed 0 bases, J shed 7 bases, and the junction held 13 bases outside the gene matches. Per the germline V gene, CDR1 is SGDLS and CDR2 is YYNGEE. CDR3 coding DNA: TGTGCCAGCAGCGTAGAACTAGCGGGAAGGAGGATAAGGAATGAGCAGTTCTTC. It encodes CASSVELAGRRIRNEQFF.

The CDR3 loop is CASSWGAYSYEQYF. In DNA, the CDR3 is TGTGCCAGCAGCTGGGGTGCCTACTCCTACGAGCAGTACTTC. The chain couples TRBV7-2 to TRBJ2-7; D remains ambiguous. V lost 4 bases and J 0 bases, leaving 10 bases between the germline ends. The CDR3 runs 14 residues. Germline V CDR1 and CDR2: SGHTA, FQGNSA.

This chain joins TRBV15 and TRBJ1-2, with D possibly TRBD1 on 5 matching bases. From germline, CDR1 is LNHNV and CDR2 YYDKDF (reference sequence). V shed 5 bases and J shed 2 bases, with 12 bases lying between them. This CDR3 spans 14 amino acids. This CDR3 reads CATSRDQRNYGYTF. CDR3 sequence (DNA): TGTGCCACCAGCCGGGACCAGAGAAACTATGGCTACACCTTC. Based on the CDR3 plus reference TRBV15 and TRBJ1-2, the full variable domain is DAMVIQNPRYQVTQFGKPVTLSCSQTLNHNVMYWYQQKSSQAPKLLFHYYDKDFNNEADTPDNFQSRRPNTSFCFLDIRSPGLGDTAMYLCATSRDQRNYGYTFGSGTRLTVV.

This chain connects TRBV9 to TRBJ2-1; D remains ambiguous. Germline CDR1 SGDLS, CDR2 YYNGEE. V was clipped by 2 bases and J by 4 bases, with 10 bases between them. This CDR3 comprises 14 residues. In DNA, the CDR3 is TGTGCCAGCAGCGTCAAAGACTTTTACAATGAGCAGTTCTTC. Protein: CASSVKDFYNEQFF.

This chain links TRBV9 with TRBJ2-1; 9 positions agree with TRBD1. This CDR3 is 14 amino acids long. J gave up 4 bases and V 4 bases, and 3 bases lay outside the gene matches. Germline loops: CDR1 SGDLS, CDR2 YYNGEE. CDR3 in DNA: TGTGCCAGCAGCCCCGGGACAGGGTACAATGAGCAGTTCTTC. Translating gives CASSPGTGYNEQFF.

The chain uses TRBV7-9 and TRBJ2-5; TRBD2 matches 9 bases. CDR1 SEHNR and CDR2 FQNEAQ come from the germline V gene (reference sequence). The CDR3 length is 15 residues. Trimming at V came to 5 bases and at J to 2 bases, leaving 6 bases not matched to a gene. CDR3 sequence (DNA): TGTGCCAGCAGCCGCCCCCTAGCGGGACAAGAGACCCAGTACTTC. Translated: CASSRPLAGQETQYF.

The genes are TRBV7-9 and TRBJ1-1; the D gene is possibly TRBD1 (5 bases). The germline V gene encodes CDR1 SEHNR and CDR2 FQNEAQ (reference sequence). CDR3 length: 16 residues. The V and J ends lost 4 bases and 2 bases respectively, with 17 bases between them. The CDR3 DNA sequence: TGTGCCAGCAGCTCCCCCCGGGGCCCCTCCAACACTGAAGCTTTCTTT. It specifies CASSSPRGPSNTEAFF.

This chain connects TRBV27 to TRBJ1-2; a possible D gene is TRBD1 (6 bases). Trimming cost V 5 bases and J 5 bases, with 15 bases left between them. The CDR3 runs to 14 residues. Per the germline V gene, CDR1 is MNHEY and CDR2 is SMNVEV (reference sequence). The CDR3 sequence: CASSPPGQLYGYTF. The CDR3 nucleotides read TGTGCCAGCAGTCCCCCCGGACAGCTTTATGGCTACACCTTC.

The gene calls are TRBV7-9 and TRBJ1-1; no firm D call. This CDR3 has 12 residues. V was pared by 1 base and J by 1 base, with 1 base between. CDR1 and CDR2 (germline): SEHNR, FQNEAQ (reference sequence). CDR3 sequence: CASSLENTEAFF. Written as DNA, the CDR3 is TGTGCCAGCAGCTTAGAGAACACTGAAGCTTTCTTT.

V and J are TRBV5-1 and TRBJ2-1; unclear D gene. V was pared by 2 bases and J by 5 bases, with 8 bases between. The V gene's germline CDR1 is SGHRS and CDR2 YFSETQ. The length of the CDR3 is 13 residues. The CDR3 is CASSFNRDNEQFF. In DNA form, the CDR3 reads TGCGCCAGCAGCTTCAACCGGGACAATGAGCAGTTCTTC.

The chain uses TRBV27 and TRBJ1-5; tentatively, D is TRBD1 (5 bases). The V and J ends lost 4 bases and 9 bases respectively, with 10 bases between them. The CDR3 sequence is 12 residues long. From germline, CDR1 is MNHEY and CDR2 SMNVEV (reference sequence). The CDR3, as DNA: TGTGCCAGCAGTTCCCCCCAGGGGCCCCAGCATTTT. This encodes CASSSPQGPQHF.

In its sample, this clone was seen a few times. CDR3 sequence (DNA): TGTGCCAGCAGGGACGAAGGACCTGGTGCCGGGGAGCTGTTTTTT. Translating it yields CASRDEGPGAGELFF. The genes are TRBV7-9 and TRBJ2-2; D is ambiguous. Germline V gene lookup returns CDR1 SEHNR and CDR2 FQNEAQ (reference sequence). The CDR3 is made up of 15 amino acids. V dropped 6 bases and J dropped 6 bases, with 17 bases sitting between them.

This clone was found once. The chain carries TRBV5-1 and TRBJ2-2; D is perhaps TRBD2 (5 bases). V lost 5 bases, J lost 0 bases, and 11 bases lay in between. Germline V CDR1 and CDR2: SGHRS, YFSETQ. The CDR3 is 15 residues long. The CDR3 spells CASSWTGTNTGELFF. The CDR3 DNA is TGCGCCAGCAGTTGGACGGGGACGAACACCGGGGAGCTGTTTTTT. The whole variable domain, remainder taken from reference TRBV5-1 and TRBJ2-2, is KAGVTQTPRYLIKTRGQQVTLSCSPISGHRSVSWYQQTPGQGLQFLFEYFSETQRNKGNFPGRFSGRQFSNSRSEMNVSTLELGDSALYLCASSWTGTNTGELFFGEGSRLTVL.

V and J are TRBV4-2 and TRBJ1-3; TRBD1 aligns across 7 bases. Germline values: CDR1 LGHNA, CDR2 YNFKEQ. Unmatched junction bases numbered 12, after V lost 2 bases and J lost 2 bases. The CDR3 runs to 18 residues. This CDR3 is CASSQPTNPTGPGNTIYF. The CDR3, as DNA: TGTGCCAGCAGCCAACCCACCAACCCGACAGGGCCTGGAAACACCATATATTTT.

This clone was seen a single time. This chain uses TRBV5-6 with TRBJ1-1; tentative D call: TRBD1 (5 bases). V lost 2 bases, J lost 10 bases, and 18 bases lay in between. The CDR3 extends over 14 amino acids. CDR1 SGHDT and CDR2 YYEEEE come from the germline V gene. In DNA form, the CDR3 reads TGTGCCAGCAGCTTCGGCCGGGGGAGTCTGGTAGCTTTCTTT. It encodes CASSFGRGSLVAFF.

The chain uses TRBV7-9 and TRBJ1-2, with a possible D match to TRBD1 (6 bases). The CDR3 has 12 amino acids. Germline V gene data show CDR1 as SEHNR and CDR2 as FQNEAQ (reference sequence). V was shortened by 5 bases and J by 7 bases, with 11 bases between the two germline ends. The CDR3 spells CASSPLDSGYTF. CDR3 DNA: TGTGCCAGCAGCCCTTTGGACAGTGGCTACACCTTC.

The CDR3 coding sequence is TGTGCCAGCAGTTTCACTGGGATAAGGACCCACGAGCAGTACTTC. Its translation is CASSFTGIRTHEQYF. The chain employs TRBV28 and TRBJ2-7; no clear D. The CDR3 runs 15 residues. V lost 3 bases, J lost 5 bases, and 17 bases lay in between. Germline CDR1 is MDHEN and CDR2 is SYDVKM.

As for this clone: A clone one base away is much larger, so this may be a read error. V gene TRBV6-5 combines with J gene TRBJ2-1, with D unclear. Trimming shortened V by 8 bases and J by 2 bases, and 10 bases separated the two germline ends. This CDR3 has 13 amino acids. CDR1 MNHEY and CDR2 SVGAGI come from the germline V gene. The chain's CDR3 is CASAPEPYNEQFF. CDR3 nucleotides: TGTGCCAGCGCACCGGAGCCCTACAATGAGCAGTTCTTC.

V and J are TRBV19 and TRBJ1-2; a weak D match, TRBD1 (5 bases). The CDR3 is made up of 15 amino acids. Germline lookup yields CDR1 LNHDA and CDR2 SQIVND (reference sequence). V lost 2 bases, J lost 2 bases, and 12 bases lay in between. The CDR3 sequence: CASSISGQANYGYTF. For the CDR3, the DNA is TGTGCCAGTAGTATATCTGGACAAGCAAACTATGGCTACACCTTC.